A single sample is the source of the 24 T cell receptor beta chains below, sequenced in a study of spatial heterogeneity in lung cancer. Using its own MiXCR run on the 5' RACE reads, TCRdb lists one record per CDR3 protein. The sample yields fewer than 15,000 distinct CDR3 sequences, over 3% seen once. Study-wide results and limits: Tumor mutation count correlated with how many alpha and beta TCRs expanded intratumorally.

Their recognized antigens are unknown. Time point: sample taken at primary tumor resection. Sequencing was performed on lung tumor tissue, taken at surgery. All receptors derive from a male donor with early-stage non-small cell lung cancer.

Many counts were recorded for this clonotype. DNA for the CDR3: TGTGCCCCCGATCGGGACAGACATACAAATATGAACACTGAAGCTTTCTTT. Its translation: CAPDRDRHTNMNTEAFF. The rearrangement links TRBV24-1 to TRBJ1-1; 7 bases are a match to TRBD1. Germline V gives CDR1 KGHDR, CDR2 SFDVKD. Trimming took 12 bases from V and 0 from J; bases not matched to a gene: 18. CDR3 size: 17 residues.

The chain couples TRBV2 to TRBJ1-1; 8 bases align to TRBD1. From germline, CDR1 is SNHLY and CDR2 FYNNEI. This CDR3 spans 18 amino acids. The V segment lost 6 bases and the J segment 3 bases; nucleotides outside the gene matches: 18. CDR3 sequence: CASRTPPRGPVVDTEAFF. The CDR3 nucleotides read TGTGCCAGCAGAACCCCTCCCAGGGGGCCGGTGGTGGACACTGAAGCTTTCTTT.

This clonotype was observed many times. J is TRBJ2-1 and V is TRBV15; 12 bases fit TRBD2. Trimming at V came to 1 base and at J to 6 bases, leaving 7 bases not matched to a gene. Germline assignment: CDR1 LNHNV and CDR2 YYDKDF (reference sequence). This CDR3 is 17 amino acids long. This CDR3 reads CATSRVLTSGSGNEQFF. CDR3 nucleotide sequence: TGTGCCACCAGCAGAGTGTTGACTAGCGGGAGCGGCAATGAGCAGTTCTTC.

The chain is built from TRBV20-1 and TRBJ2-7, with a weak D call TRBD2 (6 bases). Trimming took off 2 bases at V and 4 bases at J, with 15 bases between the two ends. The CDR3 covers 14 residues. Germline V lookup: CDR1 DFQATT, CDR2 SNEGSKA (reference sequence). The CDR3 nucleotides read TGCAGTGCTAGAAGGGTCGGGGGTGGGTACGAGCAGTACTTC. It encodes CSARRVGGGYEQYF.

This clonotype has a count of ten or more. This chain connects TRBV25-1 to TRBJ2-6; D not resolved. Trimming took 3 bases from V and 4 from J, leaving 13 bases between them. This CDR3 has 16 residues. Germline CDR1 and CDR2: MGHDK and SYGVNS. This CDR3 reads CASSDSGTRGANVLTF. CDR3 DNA: TGTGCCAGCAGTGATTCGGGTACTCGGGGGGCCAACGTCCTGACTTTC.

V and J are TRBV3-1 and TRBJ2-7, with no clear D. The length of the CDR3 is 11 residues. The germline gives CDR1 LGHDT, CDR2 YNNKEL (reference sequence). Trimming cost V 1 base and J 7 bases, with 5 bases left between them. The CDR3 DNA follows: TGTGCCAGCAGCCAAGGTGGGGAGCAGTACTTC. Its protein product is CASSQGGEQYF.

The sample holds many counts of this clonotype. The rearrangement joins TRBV20-1 to TRBJ2-1; D might be TRBD1 or TRBD2, each matching 5 bases. The V gene lost 0 bases and the J gene lost 8 bases, with 8 bases spanning the gap. The CDR3 length is 12 residues. CDR1 is DFQATT and CDR2 is SNEGSKA in the germline V gene (reference sequence). The CDR3: CSAREWGHEQFF. The CDR3 coding sequence is TGCAGTGCTAGAGAGTGGGGACATGAGCAGTTCTTC.

This clonotype was seen many times. The chain uses TRBV4-1 and TRBJ1-5; 7 bases agree with TRBD1. CDR1 and CDR2 (germline): MGHRA, YSYEKL. The CDR3 is 15 amino acids. V shed 0 bases, J shed 8 bases, and the junction held 7 bases outside the gene matches. The CDR3 loop is CASSQEDRPMEPQHF. The DNA of the CDR3 is TGCGCCAGCAGCCAAGAGGACAGGCCCATGGAGCCCCAGCATTTT.

This clonotype occurred many times. The gene calls are TRBV20-1 and TRBJ1-2; 7 nucleotides line up with TRBD1. This CDR3 is 14 amino acids long. Germline V lookup: CDR1 DFQATT, CDR2 SNEGSKA (reference sequence). V dropped 6 bases and J dropped 2; count of bases not matched to a gene: 9. The CDR3 nucleotides read TGCAGTGCGTTTTCCGGGACAGAGAACTATGGCTACACCTTC. This sequence encodes CSAFSGTENYGYTF.

This clonotype was counted at least ten times. This chain joins TRBV5-1 and TRBJ1-1; D is unresolved. This CDR3 contains 14 residues. Germline V gene data show CDR1 as SGHRS and CDR2 as YFSETQ. V lost 5 bases and J lost 1, with 12 bases in between. CDR3 in DNA: TGCGCCAGCAGTCGCGACCCCGGGAACACTGAAGCTTTCTTT. It encodes CASSRDPGNTEAFF.

This clonotype was seen at least ten times. This sequence joins TRBV7-2 and TRBJ2-1; 12 nucleotides match TRBD2. The CDR3 covers 16 residues. CDR1 and CDR2 from the germline V gene are SGHTA and FQGNSA. Trimming at V came to 1 base and at J to 6 bases, leaving 4 bases not matched to a gene. This chain's CDR3 is CASSLETTSGGNEQFF. The CDR3 DNA reads TGTGCCAGCAGCTTAGAGACGACTAGCGGGGGCAATGAGCAGTTCTTC.

This clonotype was counted at least ten times. The rearrangement links TRBV9 to TRBJ1-3; D call uncertain. The V gene's germline CDR1 is SGDLS and CDR2 YYNGEE. With 0 bases removed from V and 4 bases from J, the gap between germline ends came to 2 bases. The CDR3 has 12 residues. The CDR3 spells CASSVGGNTIYF. In nucleotides, the CDR3 is TGTGCCAGCAGCGTAGGAGGAAACACCATATATTTT. The whole variable domain, filled in from reference TRBV9 and TRBJ1-3, reads DSGVTQTPKHLITATGQRVTLRCSPRSGDLSVYWYQQSLDQGLQFLIQYYNGEERAKGNILERFSAQQFPDLHSELNLSSLELGDSALYFCASSVGGNTIYFGEGSWLTVV.

This clonotype was picked up many times. V usage is TRBV29-1 and J usage is TRBJ2-4; the D is unclear. Germline-derived CDR1 and CDR2 are SQVTM and ANQGSEA. Trimming took 1 base from V and 6 from J, leaving 10 bases between them. This CDR3 contains 13 residues. The CDR3 nucleotides are TGCAGCGTTGAAGCTGGGCCGGGAAACATTCAGTACTTC. It specifies CSVEAGPGNIQYF.

There are many counts of this clonotype. The V gene is TRBV6-2 or TRBV6-3, the J gene TRBJ2-7; no clear D. V lost 2 bases and J 3 bases, leaving 8 bases between the germline ends. Germline-derived CDR1 and CDR2 are MNHEY and SVGEGT. The CDR3 spans 13 residues. For the CDR3, the DNA is TGTGCCAGCAGTTACCGCCCCCTCTACGAGCAGTACGTC. This sequence encodes CASSYRPLYEQYV.

This clonotype was seen many times. This chain links TRBV20-1 with TRBJ1-5, with a possible D match to TRBD1 (5 bases). CDR1 and CDR2 from the germline V gene are DFQATT and SNEGSKA (reference sequence). The CDR3 length is 13 residues. V was shortened by 6 bases and J by 0 bases, with 9 bases between the two germline ends. The CDR3 protein is CSARADSNQPQHF. For the CDR3, the DNA is TGCAGTGCCAGGGCCGATAGCAATCAGCCCCAGCATTTT.

This clonotype has a count of ten or more. V gene TRBV12-3 or TRBV12-4 combines with J gene TRBJ1-1, with 9 bases fitting TRBD1. The junction had 7 bases not matched to a gene; V was cut back by 7 bases and J by 4 bases. This CDR3 is built from 14 residues. The CDR3 region has the DNA TGTGCCAGCAATGAACGGACAGGGGCCACTGAAGCTTTCTTT. As protein: CASNERTGATEAFF.

By sample share, this clonotype is medium-sized. This chain joins TRBV10-3 and TRBJ1-3; 8 bases map to TRBD1. The CDR3 totals 12 residues. Trimming at V came to 10 bases and at J to 2 bases, leaving 1 base not matched to a gene. CDR1 and CDR2 from the germline V gene are ENHRY and SYGVKD. In DNA form, the CDR3 reads TGTGCCAAGGGACAGGCTGGAAACACCATATATTTT. It codes for CAKGQAGNTIYF.

This clonotype was seen repeatedly, ten times or more. The J gene is TRBJ2-2, the V gene TRBV4-2; D not certain. V lost 0 bases to trimming and J lost 2 bases, with 7 bases between them. The CDR3 spans 15 residues. CDR1 and CDR2 from the germline V gene are LGHNA and YNFKEQ. In DNA, the CDR3 is TGTGCCAGCAGCCAAGAGGGATTTAACACCGGGGAGCTGTTTTTT. This encodes CASSQEGFNTGELFF.

This clonotype was found many times. V is TRBV5-1 and J is TRBJ2-2; 7 nucleotides line up with TRBD2. J gave up 6 bases and V 1 base, and 3 bases lay outside the gene matches. Per germline, CDR1 SGHRS and CDR2 YFSETQ. This CDR3 comprises 14 residues. CDR3 sequence: CASSLTAGAGELFF. CDR3 bases: TGCGCCAGCAGCTTGACTGCGGGGGCCGGGGAGCTGTTTTTT.

This clonotype was counted at least ten times. V usage is TRBV5-1 and J usage is TRBJ2-6; D unresolved. The CDR3 consists of 17 residues. Germline CDR1 reads SGHRS; CDR2 reads YFSETQ. With 0 bases removed from V and 2 bases from J, the gap between germline ends came to 12 bases. The CDR3: CASSLGYGVPGANVLTF. CDR3 nucleotides: TGCGCCAGCAGCTTGGGTTATGGGGTCCCTGGGGCCAACGTCCTGACTTTC.

This clonotype has ten or more counts. The genes are TRBV5-1 and TRBJ2-2; 14 bases fit TRBD2. The CDR3 loop spans 16 amino acids. Per the germline V gene, CDR1 is SGHRS and CDR2 is YFSETQ. Trimming cost V 4 bases and J 4 bases; bases outside gene matches: 3. Here the CDR3 reads CASSLGLAGVTGELFF. The CDR3 DNA sequence: TGCGCCAGCAGCCTGGGACTAGCGGGAGTCACCGGGGAGCTGTTTTTT.

The rearrangement joins TRBV24-1 to TRBJ2-2; D might be TRBD1 (5 bases). The CDR3 contains 14 residues. V was shortened by 7 bases and J by 4 bases, with 12 bases between the two germline ends. CDR1 and CDR2 from the germline V gene are KGHDR and SFDVKD. CDR3 loop: CATRIKGCTGELFF. DNA of the CDR3: TGTGCCACCAGGATTAAGGGGTGCACCGGGGAGCTGTTTTTT.

In its sample, this clonotype ranks as medium-sized. J is TRBJ1-1 and V is TRBV9, with TRBD1 matching over 9 bases. The CDR3 covers 17 residues. In germline, CDR1 is SGDLS, CDR2 YYNGEE. The V and J ends lost 3 bases and 3 bases, in that order; junction bases with no gene match: 12. This CDR3 is CASSASGTGQFHTEAFF. CDR3 in DNA: TGTGCCAGCAGCGCCTCCGGGACAGGGCAATTTCACACTGAAGCTTTCTTT.

This chain uses TRBV19 with TRBJ2-6; no definite D call. Germline V CDR1 and CDR2: LNHDA, SQIVND (reference sequence). The CDR3 sequence is 17 residues long. Trimming pared 7 bases from V and 2 bases from J, leaving 18 bases between. In DNA, the CDR3 is TGTGCCAGTAAGTCAAGGAACAGCCTCCCTGGGGCCAACGTCCTGACTTTC. Its translation: CASKSRNSLPGANVLTF.